Presented here are 20 T cell receptor beta chains from one specimen sequenced in a study of blood T cell repertoires in COVID-19. Repertoires were generated with immunoSEQ multiplex PCR, while TCRdb's copy carries only in-frame clones and drops some. This sample carries hundreds of thousands of clones, around nine tenths of them seen once, and the ten largest clones take around 6.6%. The specimen sequenced was peripheral blood. Receptors originate from a woman aged 70-85 years with COVID-19, enrolled during active disease.

V gene TRBV4-3 combines with J gene TRBJ2-1, with 7 bases identical to TRBD1. The CDR3 has 14 residues. Germline loops: CDR1 LGHNA, CDR2 YSLEER. J was trimmed by 7 bases and V by 0 bases; bases with no gene match: 3. CDR3 in DNA: TGCGCCAGCAGCCAAGAGGGCAGGGGGAATGAGCAGTTCTTC. Translating gives CASSQEGRGNEQFF.

The chain employs TRBV28 and TRBJ1-5; 9 nucleotides align to TRBD1. CDR3 length: 17 residues. Germline-derived CDR1 and CDR2 are MDHEN and SYDVKM. V lost 2 bases, J lost 0 bases, and 5 bases stayed unmatched. The CDR3 coding sequence is TGTGCCAGCAGTTTAGCCGACAGGGGGTATAGCAATCAGCCCCAGCATTTT. Its protein product is CASSLADRGYSNQPQHF. The full variable domain, completed using reference TRBV28 and TRBJ1-5, is DVKVTQSSRYLVKRTGEKVFLECVQDMDHENMFWYRQDPGLGLRLIYFSYDVKMKEKGDIPEGYSVSREKKERFSLILESASTNQTSMYLCASSLADRGYSNQPQHFGDGTRLSIL.

The CDR3 loop reads CSASGQGRGEQYF. CDR3 nucleotide sequence: TGCAGTGCTAGTGGTCAGGGGAGGGGGGAGCAGTACTTC. V usage is TRBV20-1 and J usage is TRBJ2-7, with D possibly matching TRBD2 (7 bases). The CDR3 covers 13 residues. The germline gives CDR1 DFQATT, CDR2 SNEGSKA (reference sequence). Trimming shortened V by 3 bases and J by 7 bases, and 16 bases separated the two germline ends.

The chain links TRBV2 to TRBJ1-5, with unresolved D. The germline gives CDR1 SNHLY, CDR2 FYNNEI. Deletions cut 6 bases from V and 0 bases from J, with 6 bases between. The CDR3 is made up of 13 amino acids. CDR3 amino acids: CASRADSNQPQHF. For the CDR3, the DNA is TGTGCCAGCAGGGCAGATAGCAATCAGCCCCAGCATTTT.

The J gene is TRBJ1-6, the V gene TRBV30; D gene unclear. CDR1 GTSNPN and CDR2 SVGIG come from the germline V gene (reference sequence). V gave up 0 bases and J gave up 8 bases, with 11 bases separating them. The CDR3 runs 14 residues. CDR3 nucleotide sequence: TGTGCCTGGAGTGTAGCGGGCCCGGATTCACCCCTCCACTTT. Translation gives CAWSVAGPDSPLHF.

Concerning this clone: Sequence at one end of the junction differs from germline and may be a read error. The chain has TRBV28 and TRBJ1-2; D might be TRBD1 (6 bases). The germline CDR1 and CDR2 sequences are MDHEN and SYDVKM. The CDR3 contains 13 residues. This chain's CDR3 is CASNLNGGQGYTF. CDR3 in DNA: TGTGCCAGCAATTTAAACGGGGGGCAAGGCTACACCTTC.

CDR3 protein: CASSYDRPEVSYEQYF. The CDR3 DNA sequence: TGTGCCAGCAGTTACGACAGGCCGGAGGTCTCCTACGAGCAGTACTTC. The chain uses TRBV6-5 and TRBJ2-7, with a possible D match to TRBD1 (6 bases). This CDR3 region has 16 residues. Germline CDR1 and CDR2: MNHEY and SVGAGI. Trimming removed 2 bases at V and 0 bases at J, with 14 bases between.

This sequence joins TRBV30 and TRBJ1-5, with D possibly matching TRBD1 (6 bases). Trimming took 0 bases from V and 2 from J, leaving 8 bases between them. Germline V CDR1 and CDR2: GTSNPN, SVGIG (reference sequence). The CDR3 has 14 residues. CDR3 amino acids: CAWSVSGGNQPQHF. The CDR3 DNA follows: TGTGCCTGGAGTGTTTCAGGGGGCAATCAGCCCCAGCATTTT.

The chain joins TRBV19 to TRBJ1-2; 9 bases match TRBD1. Germline loops: CDR1 LNHDA, CDR2 SQIVND (reference sequence). Unmatched junction bases numbered 3, after V lost 3 bases and J lost 4 bases. This CDR3 region has 14 residues. CDR3 region: CASSMATGGYGYTF. In DNA form, the CDR3 reads TGTGCCAGTAGTATGGCGACAGGGGGCTATGGCTACACCTTC.

This clone was observed once. V usage is TRBV27 and J usage is TRBJ1-2; no definite D call. Germline V gene data show CDR1 as MNHEY and CDR2 as SMNVEV (reference sequence). V gave up 10 bases and J gave up 8 bases, with 29 bases separating them. The CDR3 spans 16 residues. CDR3 sequence (DNA): TGTGCCACTATTGAATGGTCGGGCTCGCTCAGCGGGGGCTACACCTTC. Residues: CATIEWSGSLSGGYTF.

J is TRBJ1-2 and V is TRBV29-1; 11 positions agree with TRBD1. This CDR3 spans 14 amino acids. Germline V gene lookup returns CDR1 SQVTM and CDR2 ANQGSEA. Trimming removed 4 bases from V and 5 bases from J; junction bases left unmatched: 6. This chain's CDR3 is CSVAPGQGVYGYTF. The CDR3 DNA reads as TGCAGCGTTGCTCCGGGACAGGGGGTTTATGGCTACACCTTC.

This clone appeared a few times. V gene TRBV6-5 combines with J gene TRBJ1-6; 8 bases align to TRBD1. The V segment lost 6 bases and the J segment 8 bases; nucleotides outside the gene matches: 6. Germline V lookup: CDR1 MNHEY, CDR2 SVGAGI. The length of the CDR3 is 14 residues. For the CDR3, the DNA is TGTGCCAGCAGAACAGGGGGGACGTATTCACCCCTCCACTTT. This sequence encodes CASRTGGTYSPLHF.

V usage is TRBV6-5 and J usage is TRBJ1-2, with 8 positions matching TRBD1. Germline CDR1 is MNHEY and CDR2 is SVGAGI. V dropped 6 bases and J dropped 7; count of bases not matched to a gene: 7. The CDR3 extends over 13 amino acids. The CDR3 sequence is CASRLTGTGGYTF. CDR3 in DNA: TGTGCCAGCAGATTAACCGGGACAGGTGGCTACACCTTC.

This chain uses TRBV28 with TRBJ2-7, with D tentatively TRBD2 (6 bases). This CDR3 comprises 11 residues. The germline V and J ends were trimmed by 7 bases and 5 bases, with 9 bases remaining between them. CDR1 is MDHEN, CDR2 SYDVKM, per germline. The CDR3 sequence is CASTWGDEQYF. The CDR3 DNA reads TGTGCCAGCACCTGGGGGGACGAGCAGTACTTC.

The chain couples TRBV7-9 to TRBJ1-6; 8 bases map to TRBD1. This CDR3 comprises 17 residues. With V trimmed by 5 bases and J by 4 bases, 10 bases remained unmatched. In germline, CDR1 is SEHNR, CDR2 FQNEAQ (reference sequence). CDR3 sequence: CASSLGGQEIYNSPLHF. Here the CDR3 DNA reads TGTGCCAGCAGCCTAGGGGGACAGGAAATTTATAATTCACCCCTCCACTTT. Full variable domain (remainder filled in from reference TRBV7-9 and TRBJ1-6): DTGVSQNPRHKITKRGQNVTFRCDPISEHNRLYWYRQTLGQGPEFLTYFQNEAQLEKSRLLSDRFSAERPKGSFSTLEIQRTEQGDSAMYLCASSLGGQEIYNSPLHFGNGTRLTVT.

The table lists this clone with a count of one. The chain recombines TRBV29-1 with TRBJ2-6; TRBD1 matches 7 bases. The CDR3 sequence is 18 residues long. Germline V gene sequence: CDR1 SQVTM, CDR2 ANQGSEA. The V segment lost 4 bases and the J segment 0 bases; nucleotides outside the gene matches: 12. The CDR3 spells CSVVRLRDRYSGANVLTF. The CDR3 region has the DNA TGCAGCGTTGTACGATTAAGGGACAGATACTCTGGGGCCAACGTCCTGACTTTC.

The J gene is TRBJ1-2, the V gene TRBV6-2 or TRBV6-3, with D possibly matching TRBD1 (6 bases). V gave up 4 bases and J gave up 4 bases, with 10 bases separating them. There are 13 residues in the CDR3. The germline V gene encodes CDR1 MNHEY and CDR2 SVGEGT. DNA for the CDR3: TGTGCCAGCAGTTGGACAGATTCCTATGGCTACACCTTC. Translated: CASSWTDSYGYTF.

The chain combines TRBV2 with TRBJ2-5; TRBD1 agrees at 7 bases. The CDR3 sequence is 13 residues long. Trimming at V came to 6 bases and at J to 6 bases, leaving 7 bases not matched to a gene. The V gene's germline CDR1 is SNHLY and CDR2 FYNNEI. CDR3 coding DNA: TGTGCCAGCAGCGACAGGGCAGCGAAGACCCAGTACTTC. As protein: CASSDRAAKTQYF.

The chain uses TRBV19 and TRBJ1-2, with 7 nucleotides matching TRBD1. This CDR3 contains 16 residues. J gave up 3 bases and V 7 bases, and 14 bases lay outside the gene matches. CDR1 and CDR2 (germline): LNHDA, SQIVND (reference sequence). CDR3 sequence (DNA): TGTGCCAGTACCCCCGACGGGACAGCGCTTTACTATGGCTACACCTTC. Translated: CASTPDGTALYYGYTF.

The chain has TRBV24-1 and TRBJ1-1; 9 bases are a match to TRBD1. CDR3 length equals 14 residues. With 5 bases clipped from V and 11 bases from J, the junction kept 11 bases outside the gene matches. Germline loops: CDR1 KGHDR, CDR2 SFDVKD. CDR3 nucleotides: TGTGCCACCAGTGCCTCGGGACAGGGCGGGGATGCTTTCTTT. Protein: CATSASGQGGDAFF.